This T cell receptor (beta chain) stems from a study of cytomegalovirus exposure and HLA in healthy donors. Study-level background: According to later analysis, the same platform produced the roughly 130 validation and about 700 first-cohort repertoires. Study outcomes and limitations: Associated with cytomegalovirus, according to the listing, were around 170 TCR beta chains.

Trimming removed 3 bases at V and 4 bases at J, with 6 bases between. The CDR3 spans 12 residues. From germline, CDR1 is LNHDA and CDR2 SQIVND (reference sequence). The assay was immunoSEQ multiplex PCR, and TCRdb's table has in-frame clones only and misses some. The sample includes hundreds of thousands of clones, approximately 87% of them seen just once. A word on this clone: Its cognate antigen is unknown.

The TCR comes from a woman between 18 and 29 years old in good health and CMV-seronegative. The chain joins TRBV19 to TRBJ2-5; D gene unclear. Sequenced material: PBMCs. As DNA, the CDR3 is TGTGCCAGTAGTATCTGGGGAGAGACCCAGTACTTC. Translation gives CASSIWGETQYF. The full variable domain, in which reference TRBV19 and TRBJ2-5 provide the parts outside the CDR3, is DGGITQSPKYLFRKEGQNVTLSCEQNLNHDAMYWYRQDPGQGLRLIYYSQIVNDFQKGDIAEGYSVSREKKESFPLTVTSAQKNPTAFYLCASSIWGETQYFGPGTRLLVL.